This T cell receptor beta chain was recorded in a study of OX40 agonist ivuxolimab in advanced cancers. In the study overall: Melanoma, hepatocellular carcinoma, head and neck or renal cell cancer occurred in dose-escalation patients.

Some clones are missing from TCRdb's copy, which holds only in-frame ones; the method was immunoSEQ multiplex PCR. The sample carries about 53,000 clones, approximately 88% recorded once. The timepoints at which blood was sampled were baseline, cycle 4 day 1, and cycle 7 day 1. The CDR3 consists of 15 residues. V was cut by 3 bases and J by 3 bases, with 12 bases left in between. The germline V gene encodes CDR1 MDHEN and CDR2 SYDVKM. The sequence was obtained from an adult with an advanced solid tumor such as melanoma, head and neck, liver or kidney cancer. The sequenced sample was CD4+ or CD8+ T cells sorted from blood, obtained in a trial of the OX40 agonist ivuxolimab. V gene TRBV28 combines with J gene TRBJ2-1; D gene uncertain. Here the CDR3 reads CASSFAQRGYNEQFF. As DNA, the CDR3 is TGTGCCAGCAGTTTCGCTCAGCGCGGCTACAATGAGCAGTTCTTC. Full variable domain (rest looked up from reference TRBV28 and TRBJ2-1): DVKVTQSSRYLVKRTGEKVFLECVQDMDHENMFWYRQDPGLGLRLIYFSYDVKMKEKGDIPEGYSVSREKKERFSLILESASTNQTSMYLCASSFAQRGYNEQFFGPGTRLTVL.